This T cell receptor (beta chain) is drawn from a study of blood T cell repertoires in COVID-19. On the study more broadly: Samples of COVID-19 (acute and convalescent) were obtained from the United States, Italy and Spain. T cells, B-cell-depleted T cells, or PBMCs provided the cDNA or gDNA that served as material.

Measured with immunoSEQ multiplex PCR; TCRdb has only the in-frame clones, and not every one. The profile shows 250,000 to 400,000 clones, approximately 87% of them singletons. Germline V gene data show CDR1 as SGHDT and CDR2 as YYEEEE. The CDR3 contains 14 residues. Trimming shortened V by 3 bases and J by 3 bases, and 12 bases separated the two germline ends. During active infection, Seattle patients enrolled and were then monitored through disease. This receptor was taken from a young woman with COVID-19, enrolled during active disease. J is TRBJ1-1 and V is TRBV5-6, with D possibly being TRBD1 (5 bases). Sequences were obtained from peripheral blood. DNA of the CDR3: TGTGCCAGCAGCTCGGGGGACTGGTACACTGAAGCTTTCTTT. Encoded protein: CASSSGDWYTEAFF.